These T cell receptor beta chains were read from a single sample in a study of cytomegalovirus exposure and HLA in healthy donors. Libraries were prepared by immunoSEQ multiplex PCR; TCRdb keeps only in-frame clonotypes and omits some of them. The sample holds about 95,000 clones, approximately 85% seen once. The sequencing input was PBMCs. These TCRs come from a man aged 25 to 45 in good health and CMV-seropositive. The conserved cysteine and the conserved F or W are not part of the CDR3 here. Expanded clones are given a class, and other clones once, few, many or no size at all.

TRBJ2-7,once,TRBV6-5,ASSYSRGGLNEQY
TRBJ2-1,.,TRBV28,ASRGTAYNEQF
TRBJ1-1,.,TRBV18,ASSPWVGDTEAF
TRBJ2-7,.,TRBV6-5,ASRLSGATYEQY
TRBJ2-7,.,TRBV6-5,ASVDSSYEQY
TRBJ1-1,.,TRBV10-1,ASSSTGWGEAF
TRBJ1-5,.,TRBV19,ASSTQQGAGNQPQH
TRBJ2-1,once,TRBV18,ASSPVRSGQRAGEQF
TRBJ1-2,.,TRBV11-2,ASSPQGFYGYT
TRBJ2-3,.,TRBV10-3,AISESIQTTSTDTQY
TRBJ2-7,.,TRBV4-1,ASSQEAASSYEQY
TRBJ1-4,.,TRBV7-2,ASSFPGQGSEKLF
TRBJ1-1,.,TRBV18,ASSPSQGARTEAF
TRBJ2-5,.,TRBV5-6,ASRGTGTGEETQY
TRBJ2-7,.,TRBV27,ASRSYLQGYEQY
TRBJ1-1,few,TRBV28,ASSLRGEIAEAF
TRBJ2-4,.,TRBV28,ASSLPPGAKNIQY
TRBJ1-4,.,TRBV29-1,SVARQGNEKLF
TRBJ2-1,.,TRBV4-1,ASSQVAGLNEQF
TRBJ2-2,.,TRBV6-4,ASSGEDTGELF
TRBJ2-3,.,TRBV6-5,ASSYSVSRETDTQY
TRBJ2-3,.,TRBV6-6,ASSYQTSATDTQY
TRBJ2-1,.,TRBV29-1,SVERGLAGNEQF
TRBJ2-2,.,TRBV9,ASSVLIGQGSHTGELF
TRBJ2-2,few,TRBV5-1,ASSQGQTGELF
TRBJ1-1,.,TRBV4-3,ASSQHGTAIMGSTEAF
TRBJ1-1,.,TRBV5-1,ASSPVGQSANTEAF
TRBJ2-7,.,TRBV28,AIVGGPGEQY
TRBJ1-1,.,TRBV5-1,ASSPQVSLNTEAF
TRBJ1-1,few,TRBV2,ASIRGGAGLLDRTEAF
TRBJ2-1,.,TRBV27,ASSPYGDEQF
TRBJ2-7,.,TRBV6-5,ASSYPGTPDYEQY
TRBJ2-7,.,TRBV27,ASSLFAGEAYEQY
TRBJ1-5,.,TRBV7-8,ASSLSVGSNQPQH
TRBJ2-1,.,TRBV5-6,ASSLEAGASSNEQF
TRBJ1-1,.,TRBV6-1,ASKIGAMNTEAF
TRBJ1-2,.,TRBV7-2,ASSLAPGGAGYGYT